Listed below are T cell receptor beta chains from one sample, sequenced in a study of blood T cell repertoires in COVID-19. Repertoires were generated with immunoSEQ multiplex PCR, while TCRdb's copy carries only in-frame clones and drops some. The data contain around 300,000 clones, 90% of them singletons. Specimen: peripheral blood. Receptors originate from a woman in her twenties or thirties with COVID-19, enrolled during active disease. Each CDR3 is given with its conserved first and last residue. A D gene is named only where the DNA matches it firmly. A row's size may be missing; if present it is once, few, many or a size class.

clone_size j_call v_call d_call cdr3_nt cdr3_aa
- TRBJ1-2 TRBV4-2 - TGTGCCAGCAGCCAAGAATTGGGGCGCCTCTATGGCTACACCTTC CASSQELGRLYGYTF
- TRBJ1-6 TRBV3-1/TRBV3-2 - TGTGCCAGCAGCCAAGATATCGCTGGAGTCCTCCACTTT CASSQDIAGVLHF
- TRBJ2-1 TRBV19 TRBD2 TGTGCCAGTAGTATGACTAGCGGGAGCTCCTACAATGAGCAGTTCTTC CASSMTSGSSYNEQFF
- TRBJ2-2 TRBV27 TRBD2 TGTGCCAGCAGTTTATACCCCGCGGGAGGGCCGAACACCGGGGAGCTGTTTTTT CASSLYPAGGPNTGELFF
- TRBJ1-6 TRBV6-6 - TGTGCCAGCAGTTTGACAGGAAATAATTCACCCCTCCACTTT CASSLTGNNSPLHF
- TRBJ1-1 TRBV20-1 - TGCAGTGCTAGTCTCAGGGGCACTGAAGCTTTCTTT CSASLRGTEAFF
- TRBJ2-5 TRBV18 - TGTGCCAGCTCTCCCCGGTCAGAGACCCAGTACTTC CASSPRSETQYF
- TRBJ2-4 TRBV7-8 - TGTGCCAGCAGCTTAAGCAGGGGCCTAGCCAAAAACATTCAGTACTTC CASSLSRGLAKNIQYF
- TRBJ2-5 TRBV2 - TGTGCCAGCAGTGGGCGTACAGTGGGCGAGACCCAGTACTTC CASSGRTVGETQYF
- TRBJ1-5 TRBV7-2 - TGTGCCAGCAGTCGACAGGCCTACAATCAGCCCCAGCATTTT CASSRQAYNQPQHF
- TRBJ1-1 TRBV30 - TGTGCCTGGAGTCAGGACAGCTGGAACACTGAAGCTTTCTTT CAWSQDSWNTEAFF
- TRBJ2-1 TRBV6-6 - TGTGCCAGCAGACGACAGGCAGACAATGAGCAGTTCTTC CASRRQADNEQFF
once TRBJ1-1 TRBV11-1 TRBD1 TGTGCCAGCAGCGAAGGCACAGGGGAAACTGAAGCTTTCTTT CASSEGTGETEAFF
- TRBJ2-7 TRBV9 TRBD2 TGTGCCAGCAGCGTAGCTGGGAGCGGGAGGACCTACGAGCAGTACTTC CASSVAGSGRTYEQYF
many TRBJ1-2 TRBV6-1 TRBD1 TGTGCCAGCAGTGAAGGGACAGGGGGAGGTTATGGCTACACCTTC CASSEGTGGGYGYTF
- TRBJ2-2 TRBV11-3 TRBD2 TGTGCCAGCAGCCACCAGCGGGAGCGCCCCAAATCAAACACCGGGGAGCTGTTTTTT CASSHQRERPKSNTGELFF
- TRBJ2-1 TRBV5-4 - TGTGCCAGCAGCCTCCCAGGGGCCAAAGGGAATGAGCAGTTCTTC CASSLPGAKGNEQFF
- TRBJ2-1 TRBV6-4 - TGTGCCAGCAGTGACGGAGAGTACAATGAGCAGTTCTTC CASSDGEYNEQFF
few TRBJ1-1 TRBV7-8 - TGTGCCAGCAGCTTTAACACAGGAAACACTGAAGCTTTCTTT CASSFNTGNTEAFF
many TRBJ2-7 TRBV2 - TGTGCCAGCAGTGATGTTGGCAGTCCCGAGCAGTACTTC CASSDVGSPEQYF
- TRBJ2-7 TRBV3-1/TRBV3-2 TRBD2 TGTGCCAGCGCAGGGACTAGCGGGGCCTACGAGCAGTACTTC CASAGTSGAYEQYF
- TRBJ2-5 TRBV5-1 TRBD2 TGCGCCAGCAGCTTGGGGCGGGAGAAGGGGGAGACCCAGTACTTC CASSLGREKGETQYF
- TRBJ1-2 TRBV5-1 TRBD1 TGCGCCAGCAGCTTGGATCCTGACAGGGGGCGAATCTATGGCTACACCTTC CASSLDPDRGRIYGYTF
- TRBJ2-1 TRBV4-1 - TGCGCCAGCAGCCAAGGTCAGGGGTTGGACAATGAGCAGTTCTTC CASSQGQGLDNEQFF